This TCR beta chain was captured in a study of vaccination and CD4 T cells after COVID-19. With respect to this clonotype: Its antigen is not known.

CD4+ T cells that had been cultured provided DNA sequenced with the Oncomine TCR Beta short-read assay. The source of extracted genomic DNA was cultured CD4+ T cells. TCRdb independently ran MiXCR on the PCR reads; one entry per CDR3 protein. The repertoire holds 21,000 or so distinct CDR3 sequences, with around 48% as singletons. Described treatment: roughly ten-day PBMC culture with coronavirus spike peptide pools or control peptides (ViraFEST assay). Positive tests by PCR, dated March to December 2020, predated US Alpha, Beta and Delta variants. V shed 4 bases and J shed 11 bases, with 14 bases lying between them. CDR1 WNHNN and CDR2 SYGVQD come from the germline V gene (reference sequence). The CDR3 extends over 12 amino acids.

V gene TRBV10-1 combines with J gene TRBJ1-1, with D hard to call. Sequencing was carried out using CD4+ T cells from blood, cultured in vitro. The clonotype originates from a human donor who had recovered from COVID-19. CDR3 sequence (DNA): TGCGCCAGCAGTGCTTTCTACGCCCCGGCTTTCTTT. It is translated as CASSAFYAPAFF.